Presented here are 5 T cell receptor beta chains from one specimen sequenced in a study of blood T cell repertoires in COVID-19. Repertoires were generated with immunoSEQ multiplex PCR, while TCRdb's copy carries only in-frame clones and drops some. Of over 200,000 clones in the sample, 90% were seen once. Sequenced material: peripheral blood. These receptors were taken from a man aged 25-40 years with COVID-19, enrolled during active disease.

J is TRBJ2-5 and V is TRBV9; 7 bases map to TRBD2. The CDR3 has 16 residues. The germline gives CDR1 SGDLS, CDR2 YYNGEE. The V gene end was trimmed by 4 bases and the J gene end by 1 base; junction bases not matched to a gene: 10. CDR3 DNA: TGTGCCAGCAGCCGCGGAGCGGGGACCCTCCAAGAGACCCAGTACTTC. Amino acids: CASSRGAGTLQETQYF.

The chain recombines TRBV7-2 with TRBJ1-5, with 9 bases identical to TRBD1. CDR1 and CDR2 from the germline V gene are SGHTA and FQGNSA. CDR3 size: 18 residues. The junction had 10 bases not matched to a gene; V was cut back by 1 base and J by 3 bases. As DNA, the CDR3 is TGTGCCAGCAGCTTAGTAATTCCGGGGACAGGGAACAATCAGCCCCAGCATTTT. The encoded protein is CASSLVIPGTGNNQPQHF.

The rearrangement uses TRBV6-5 and TRBJ1-5; tentative D call: TRBD1 (5 bases). V was clipped by 6 bases and J by 6 bases, with 18 bases between them. Per germline, CDR1 MNHEY and CDR2 SVGAGI. The length of the CDR3 is 15 residues. CDR3 protein: CASSPRGGGSQPQHF. CDR3 DNA: TGTGCCAGCAGCCCCCGTGGGGGGGGAAGTCAGCCCCAGCATTTT.

This chain connects TRBV3-1 (or the pseudogene TRBV3-2) to TRBJ2-1, with 7 positions matching TRBD1. The CDR3 sequence is 15 residues long. With 1 base clipped from V and 3 bases from J, the junction kept 3 bases outside the gene matches. Per the germline V gene, CDR1 is LGHDT and CDR2 is YNNKEL (reference sequence). In DNA form, the CDR3 reads TGTGCCAGCAGCCAAGCCGGGACAGTCTACAATGAGCAGTTCTTC. It specifies CASSQAGTVYNEQFF.

This rearrangement joins TRBV4-2 to TRBJ1-6, with 9 positions matching TRBD1. The CDR3 covers 19 residues. Germline CDR1 LGHNA, CDR2 YNFKEQ. J was trimmed by 4 bases and V by 0 bases; bases with no gene match: 10. CDR3 sequence (DNA): TGTGCCAGCAGCCAAGAGTTGCCGGGACAGGGCGATTATAATTCACCCCTCCACTTT. This encodes CASSQELPGQGDYNSPLHF.